This TCR beta chain is drawn from a study of cytomegalovirus exposure and HLA in healthy donors. The CDR3 consists of 15 residues. The V segment lost 7 bases and the J segment 4 bases; nucleotides outside the gene matches: 9. Germline V lookup: CDR1 LGHNA, CDR2 YSLEER. The study ran its PCR with 60 Vbeta and 13 Jbeta primers. Generated by immunoSEQ multiplex PCR, the TCRdb table keeps only in-frame clones and is missing some. Among about 89,000 clones, roughly 79% were seen once, and the ten largest hold around 1.5%. The sequenced sample was PBMCs. The chain combines TRBV4-3 with TRBJ2-1, with 8 bases fitting TRBD2. The source of this sequence is a male donor in good health and CMV-seronegative. The DNA of the CDR3 is TGCGCCAGCAACCCAGGCGGCGGGAGGTACAATGAGCAGTTCTTC. It yields the protein CASNPGGGRYNEQFF.